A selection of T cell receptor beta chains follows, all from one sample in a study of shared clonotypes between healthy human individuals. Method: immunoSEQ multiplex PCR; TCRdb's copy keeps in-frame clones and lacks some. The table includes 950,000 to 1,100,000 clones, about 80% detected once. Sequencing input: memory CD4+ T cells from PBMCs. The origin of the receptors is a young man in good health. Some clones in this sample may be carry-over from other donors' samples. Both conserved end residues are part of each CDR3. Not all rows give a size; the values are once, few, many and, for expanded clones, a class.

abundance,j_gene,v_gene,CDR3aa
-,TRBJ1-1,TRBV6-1,CASSEVGGTEAFF
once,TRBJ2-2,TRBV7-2,CASSFASGSDTGELFF
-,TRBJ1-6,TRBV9,CASSVRGQQNSPLHF
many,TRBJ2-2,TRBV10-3,CAISRNTNTGELFF
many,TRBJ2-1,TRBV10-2,CASSGAGEVSEQFF
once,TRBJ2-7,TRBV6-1,CASSQPQGGSEQYF
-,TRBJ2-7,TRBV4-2,CASSQDFKGRDGKQYF
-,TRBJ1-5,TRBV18,CASSLLPRGQGNQPQHF
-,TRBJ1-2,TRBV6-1,CASRQTEDYGYTF
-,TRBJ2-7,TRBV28,CASSLGGIPYEQYF
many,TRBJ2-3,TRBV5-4,CASSLGGQGTDTQYF
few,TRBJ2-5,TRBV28,CASSLSVAGLRETQYF
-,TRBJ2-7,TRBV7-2,CASSKGLAVYEQYF
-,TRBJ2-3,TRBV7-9,CASVRDRATDTQYF
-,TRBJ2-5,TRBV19,CASSILGGRETQYF
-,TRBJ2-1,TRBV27,CASSLWESSYNEQFF
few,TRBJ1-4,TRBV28,CASSLVGQGWEKLFF
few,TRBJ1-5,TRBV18,CAAGVGNSNQPQHF
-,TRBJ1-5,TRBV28,CASSSPSYQPQHF
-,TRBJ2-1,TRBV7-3,CASSLIGNEQFF
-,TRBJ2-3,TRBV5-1,CASSSDFRADTQYF
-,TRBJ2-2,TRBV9,CASSQGLTAGELFF
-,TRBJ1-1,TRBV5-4,CASSPISGTGTEAFF
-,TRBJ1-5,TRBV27,CASSLTRQGNQPQHF
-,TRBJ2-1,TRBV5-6,CASSLFSGRDTYNEQFF
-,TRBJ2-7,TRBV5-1,CASSSTLAGGTYEQYF
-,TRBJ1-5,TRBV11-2,CASNKSGNQPQHF